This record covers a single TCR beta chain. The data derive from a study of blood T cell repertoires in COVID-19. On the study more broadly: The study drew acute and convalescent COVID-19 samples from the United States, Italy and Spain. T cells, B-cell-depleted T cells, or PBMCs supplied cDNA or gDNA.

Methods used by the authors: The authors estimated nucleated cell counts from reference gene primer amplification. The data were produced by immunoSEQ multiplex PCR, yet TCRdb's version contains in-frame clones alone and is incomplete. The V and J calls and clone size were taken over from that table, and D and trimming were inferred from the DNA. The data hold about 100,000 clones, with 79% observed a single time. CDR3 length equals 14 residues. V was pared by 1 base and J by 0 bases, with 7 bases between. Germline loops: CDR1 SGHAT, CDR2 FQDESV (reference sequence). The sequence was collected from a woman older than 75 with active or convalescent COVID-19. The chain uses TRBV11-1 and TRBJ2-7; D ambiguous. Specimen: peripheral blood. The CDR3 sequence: CASSLVSPSYEQYF. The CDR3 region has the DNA TGTGCCAGCAGCTTAGTCAGTCCCTCCTACGAGCAGTACTTC.